This T cell receptor beta chain was captured in a study of blood T cell repertoires in COVID-19. Clones were read by immunoSEQ multiplex PCR, and TCRdb kept only the in-frame ones, dropping some. Among around 480,000 clones, around 87% were seen once, and the ten largest hold about 0.7%. The CDR3 has 13 residues. Germline-derived CDR1 and CDR2 are MNHEY and SVGAGI. V shed 6 bases and J shed 7 bases, with 15 bases lying between them. The sample comprised PBMCs or T cells enriched from blood (not recorded which). The V call is TRBV6-5, the J call TRBJ1-2; TRBD1 is a possible D gene (5 bases). This TCR came from a woman in her late teens or twenties who had recovered from COVID-19. The CDR3 sequence: CASSSGQGRGYTF. CDR3 DNA: TGTGCCAGCAGCTCCGGCCAGGGCCGTGGCTACACCTTC.